Sequencing of this T cell receptor (beta chain) was carried out in a study of blood T cell repertoires in COVID-19. Turning to the study itself: The origin of the acute and convalescent COVID-19 samples was the United States, Italy and Spain. In each case, the material was cDNA or gDNA derived from T cells, B-cell-depleted T cells, or PBMCs.

This clone was recorded only once. Germline V gene lookup returns CDR1 ENHRY and CDR2 SYGVKD. Trimming cost V 10 bases and J 6 bases; bases outside gene matches: 6. The CDR3 length is 12 residues. Original methodology: Reference gene primer amplification gave estimated nucleated cell counts. Some clones are missing from TCRdb's copy, which holds only in-frame ones; the method was immunoSEQ multiplex PCR. Clonal size and the V and J genes are those of that table, whereas D and trimming came from the DNA. The top ten hold 2.5% to 3.5% of the sample, which has 180,000 or so clones, roughly 78% seen once.

Source material: peripheral blood. This TCR was recovered from a woman older than 75 with active or convalescent COVID-19. The V and J genes are TRBV10-3 and TRBJ1-2; 9 nucleotides match TRBD1. The CDR3 here is CATGTGSDGYTF. CDR3 DNA sequence: TGTGCCACCGGGACAGGGTCGGATGGCTACACCTTC.